The clone carrying this TCR beta chain was seen a single time. The protocol was immunoSEQ multiplex PCR, while the TCRdb copy is restricted to in-frame clones and leaves out a portion. The data hold about 82,000 clones, with 85% to 95% observed a single time. The entry originates in a study of technical replicates of blood from several donors. CDR3 length equals 14 residues. J lost 4 bases, V lost 4 bases, and 8 bases had no gene match. The germline CDR1 and CDR2 sequences are SGHNT and YYREEE (reference sequence). The rearrangement uses TRBV5-4 and TRBJ2-7; the match to TRBD1 covers 7 bases. The sample consisted of T cells isolated from PBMCs. The source of this sequence is a human donor in good health. In DNA form, the CDR3 reads TGTGCCAGCAGCATAGGGGACAGTCAGTACGAGCAGTACTTC. Translated: CASSIGDSQYEQYF.